This TCR beta chain was sequenced for a study of T cell responses to AZD1222 COVID-19 vaccine. In germline, CDR1 is SGHVS, CDR2 FNYEAQ. This CDR3 has 15 residues. The V and J ends lost 5 bases and 4 bases, in that order; junction bases with no gene match: 5. The protocol was immunoSEQ multiplex PCR, while the TCRdb copy is restricted to in-frame clones and leaves out a portion. Here the sample spans 120,000 to 150,000 clones, 90% being singletons. The sample here was peripheral blood, taken 28 days after the second AZD1222 dose. The receptor comes from an adult who received the AZD1222 COVID-19 vaccine. The V and J genes are TRBV7-6 and TRBJ1-5, with TRBD1 identical over 10 bases. Here the CDR3 DNA reads TGTGCCAGCAGCCGGGGACAGGGGAGAAATCAGCCCCAGCATTTT. This sequence encodes CASSRGQGRNQPQHF.